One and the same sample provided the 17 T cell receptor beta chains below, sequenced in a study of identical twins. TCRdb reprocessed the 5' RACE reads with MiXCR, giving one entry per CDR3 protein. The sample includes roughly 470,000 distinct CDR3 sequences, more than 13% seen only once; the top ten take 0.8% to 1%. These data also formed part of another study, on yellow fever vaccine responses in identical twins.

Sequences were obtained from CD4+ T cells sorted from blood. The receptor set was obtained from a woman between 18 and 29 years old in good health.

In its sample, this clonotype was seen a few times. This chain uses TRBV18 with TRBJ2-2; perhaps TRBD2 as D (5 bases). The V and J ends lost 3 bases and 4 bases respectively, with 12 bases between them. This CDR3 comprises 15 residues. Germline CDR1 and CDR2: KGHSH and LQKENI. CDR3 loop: CASSPGLKGTGELFF. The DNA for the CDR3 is TGTGCCAGCTCACCCGGACTCAAGGGCACCGGGGAGCTGTTTTTT.

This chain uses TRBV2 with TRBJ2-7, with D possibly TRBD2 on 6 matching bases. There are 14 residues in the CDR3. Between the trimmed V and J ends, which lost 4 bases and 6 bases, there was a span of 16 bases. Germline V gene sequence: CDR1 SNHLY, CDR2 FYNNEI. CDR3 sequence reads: CASSVGLTRGEQYF. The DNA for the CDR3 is TGTGCCAGCAGTGTCGGACTTACGCGGGGCGAGCAGTACTTC.

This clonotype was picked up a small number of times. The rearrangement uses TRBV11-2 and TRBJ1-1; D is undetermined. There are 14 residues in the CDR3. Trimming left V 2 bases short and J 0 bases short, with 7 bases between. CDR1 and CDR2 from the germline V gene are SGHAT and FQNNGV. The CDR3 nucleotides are TGTGCCAGCAGCTTAAGCACACTGAACACTGAAGCTTTCTTT. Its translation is CASSLSTLNTEAFF.

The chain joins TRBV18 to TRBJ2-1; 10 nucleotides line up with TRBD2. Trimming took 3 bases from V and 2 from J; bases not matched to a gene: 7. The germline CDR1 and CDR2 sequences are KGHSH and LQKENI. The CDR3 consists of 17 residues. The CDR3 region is CASSPTLAGGAYNEQFF. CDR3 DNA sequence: TGTGCCAGCTCACCGACCTTAGCGGGAGGAGCCTACAATGAGCAGTTCTTC.

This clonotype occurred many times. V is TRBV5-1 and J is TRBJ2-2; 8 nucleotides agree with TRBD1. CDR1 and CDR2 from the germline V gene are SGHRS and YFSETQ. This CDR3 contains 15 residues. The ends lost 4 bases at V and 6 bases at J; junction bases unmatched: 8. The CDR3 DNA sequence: TGCGCCAGCAGCCTTCGGACAGGGACGGCCGGGGAGCTGTTTTTT. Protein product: CASSLRTGTAGELFF.

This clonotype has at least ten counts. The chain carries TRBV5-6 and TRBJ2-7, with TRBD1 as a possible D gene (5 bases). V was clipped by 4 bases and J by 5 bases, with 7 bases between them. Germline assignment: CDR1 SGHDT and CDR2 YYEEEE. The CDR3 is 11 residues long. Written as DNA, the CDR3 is TGTGCCAGCAGCATCAGGGACGAGCAGTACTTC. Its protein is CASSIRDEQYF. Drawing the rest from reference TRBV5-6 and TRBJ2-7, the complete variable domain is DAGVTQSPTHLIKTRGQQVTLRCSPKSGHDTVSWYQQALGQGPQFIFQYYEEEERQRGNFPDRFSGHQFPNYSSELNVNALLLGDSALYLCASSIRDEQYFGPGTRLTVT.

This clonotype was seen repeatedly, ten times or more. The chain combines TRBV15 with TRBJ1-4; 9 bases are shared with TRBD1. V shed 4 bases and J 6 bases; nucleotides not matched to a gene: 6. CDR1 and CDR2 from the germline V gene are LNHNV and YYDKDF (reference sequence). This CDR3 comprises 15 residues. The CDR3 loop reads CATSKGDRVDEKLFF. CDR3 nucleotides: TGTGCCACCAGCAAAGGGGACAGGGTGGATGAAAAACTGTTTTTT.

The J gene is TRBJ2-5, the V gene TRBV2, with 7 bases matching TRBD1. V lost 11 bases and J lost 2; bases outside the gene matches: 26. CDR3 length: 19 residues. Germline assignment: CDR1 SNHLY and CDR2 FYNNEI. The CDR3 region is CALCLAPPKQGRIQETQYF. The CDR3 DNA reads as TGTGCCCTCTGTTTAGCGCCACCTAAACAGGGGAGAATTCAAGAGACCCAGTACTTC.

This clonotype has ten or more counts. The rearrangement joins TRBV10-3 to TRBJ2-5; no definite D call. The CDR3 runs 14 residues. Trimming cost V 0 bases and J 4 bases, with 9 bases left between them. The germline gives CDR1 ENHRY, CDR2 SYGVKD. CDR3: CAISESKTGETQYF. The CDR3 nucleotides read TGTGCCATCAGTGAGTCGAAAACTGGAGAGACCCAGTACTTC.

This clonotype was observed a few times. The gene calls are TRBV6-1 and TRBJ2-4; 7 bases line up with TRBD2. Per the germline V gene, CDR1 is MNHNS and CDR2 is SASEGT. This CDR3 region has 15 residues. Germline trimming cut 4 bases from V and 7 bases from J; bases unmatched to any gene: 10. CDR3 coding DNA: TGTGCCAGCAGTGCCTTTTCGGGAGGACTGAACATTCAGTACTTC. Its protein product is CASSAFSGGLNIQYF.

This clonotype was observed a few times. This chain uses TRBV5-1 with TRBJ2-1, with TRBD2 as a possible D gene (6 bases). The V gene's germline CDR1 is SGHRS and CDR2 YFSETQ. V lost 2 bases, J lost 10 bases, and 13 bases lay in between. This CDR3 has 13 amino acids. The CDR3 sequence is CASSFRDSGEQFF. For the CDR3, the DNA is TGCGCCAGCAGCTTCCGGGACTCGGGGGAGCAGTTCTTC. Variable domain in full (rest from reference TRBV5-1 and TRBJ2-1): KAGVTQTPRYLIKTRGQQVTLSCSPISGHRSVSWYQQTPGQGLQFLFEYFSETQRNKGNFPGRFSGRQFSNSRSEMNVSTLELGDSALYLCASSFRDSGEQFFGPGTRLTVL.

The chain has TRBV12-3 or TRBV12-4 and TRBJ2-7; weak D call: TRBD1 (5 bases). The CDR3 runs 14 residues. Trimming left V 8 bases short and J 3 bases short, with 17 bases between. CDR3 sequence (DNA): TGTGCCAGCCGGCCGGCAGGGTACGTCTACGAGCAGTACTTC. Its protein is CASRPAGYVYEQYF.

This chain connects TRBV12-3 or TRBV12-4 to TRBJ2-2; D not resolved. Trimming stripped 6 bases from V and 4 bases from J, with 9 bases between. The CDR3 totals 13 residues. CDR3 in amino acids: CASSWAVTGELFF. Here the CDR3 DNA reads TGTGCCAGCAGCTGGGCGGTCACCGGGGAGCTGTTTTTT.

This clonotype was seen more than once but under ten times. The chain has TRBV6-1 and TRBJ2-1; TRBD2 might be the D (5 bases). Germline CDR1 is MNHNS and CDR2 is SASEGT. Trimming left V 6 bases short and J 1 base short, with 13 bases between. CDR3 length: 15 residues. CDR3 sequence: CASSPSERSYNEQFF. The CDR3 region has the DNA TGTGCCAGCAGCCCTTCGGAGCGGTCCTACAATGAGCAGTTCTTC.

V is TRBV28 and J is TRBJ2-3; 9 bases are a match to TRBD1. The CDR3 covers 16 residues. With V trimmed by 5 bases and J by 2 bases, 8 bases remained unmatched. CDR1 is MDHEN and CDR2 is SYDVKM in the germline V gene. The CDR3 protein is CASSPPGTGSTDTQYF. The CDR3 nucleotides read TGTGCCAGCAGTCCGCCCGGGACAGGGTCCACAGATACGCAGTATTTT.

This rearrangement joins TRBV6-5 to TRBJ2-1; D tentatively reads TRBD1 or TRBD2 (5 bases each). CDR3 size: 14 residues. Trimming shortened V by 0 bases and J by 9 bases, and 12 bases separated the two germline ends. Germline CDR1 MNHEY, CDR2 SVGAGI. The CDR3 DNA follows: TGTGCCAGCAGTTACTCGGGATTGGGGACTGAGCAGTTCTTC. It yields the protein CASSYSGLGTEQFF.

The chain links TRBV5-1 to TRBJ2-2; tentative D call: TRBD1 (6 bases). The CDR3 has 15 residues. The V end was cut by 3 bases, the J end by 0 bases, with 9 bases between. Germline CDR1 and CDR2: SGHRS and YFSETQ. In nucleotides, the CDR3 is TGCGCCAGCAGCTCGGACAGCCCGAACACCGGGGAGCTGTTTTTT. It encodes CASSSDSPNTGELFF.